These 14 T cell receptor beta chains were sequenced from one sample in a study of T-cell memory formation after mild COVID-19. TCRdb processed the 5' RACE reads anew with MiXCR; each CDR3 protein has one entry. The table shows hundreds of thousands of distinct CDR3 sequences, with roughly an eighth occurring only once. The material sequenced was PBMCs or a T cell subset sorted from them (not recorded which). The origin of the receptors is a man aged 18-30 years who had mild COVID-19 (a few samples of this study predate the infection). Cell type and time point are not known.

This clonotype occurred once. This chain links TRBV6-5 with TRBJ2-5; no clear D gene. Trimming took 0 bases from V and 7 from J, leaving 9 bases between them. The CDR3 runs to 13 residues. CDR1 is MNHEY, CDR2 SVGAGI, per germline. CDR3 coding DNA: TGTGCCAGCAGTTACTCGATTTCCGGGACCCAGTACTTC. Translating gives CASSYSISGTQYF.

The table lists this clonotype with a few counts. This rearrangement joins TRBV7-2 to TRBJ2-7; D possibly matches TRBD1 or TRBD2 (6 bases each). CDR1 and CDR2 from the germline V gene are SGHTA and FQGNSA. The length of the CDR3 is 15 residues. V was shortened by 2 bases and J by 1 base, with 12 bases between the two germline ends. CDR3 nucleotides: TGTGCCAGCAGCTTAACGGGGGCACTATCCTACGAGCAGTACGTC. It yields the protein CASSLTGALSYEQYV.

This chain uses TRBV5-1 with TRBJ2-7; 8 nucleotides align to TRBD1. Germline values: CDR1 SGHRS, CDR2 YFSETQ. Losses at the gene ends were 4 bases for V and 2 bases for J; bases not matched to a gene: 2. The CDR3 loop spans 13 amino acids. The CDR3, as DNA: TGCGCCAGCAGCGAGGACAGGGCCTACGAGCAGTACTTC. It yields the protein CASSEDRAYEQYF.

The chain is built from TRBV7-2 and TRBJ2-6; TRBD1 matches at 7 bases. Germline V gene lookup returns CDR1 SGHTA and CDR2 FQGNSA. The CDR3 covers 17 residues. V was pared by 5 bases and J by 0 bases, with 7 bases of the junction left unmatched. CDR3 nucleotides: TGTGCCAGCAGCCAAGGGGGCCCGAGCTCTGGGGCCAACGTCCTGACTTTC. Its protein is CASSQGGPSSGANVLTF.

This CDR3 is CASSLIGTKGNSYNEQFF. The CDR3 DNA sequence: TGTGCCAGCAGCTTAATTGGGACTAAAGGTAACTCCTACAATGAGCAGTTCTTC. The chain combines TRBV7-9 with TRBJ2-1; the match to TRBD2 covers 7 bases. CDR1 SEHNR and CDR2 FQNEAQ come from the germline V gene (reference sequence). The CDR3 is 18 residues long. V lost 2 bases to trimming and J lost 0 bases; unmatched junction nucleotides: 10.

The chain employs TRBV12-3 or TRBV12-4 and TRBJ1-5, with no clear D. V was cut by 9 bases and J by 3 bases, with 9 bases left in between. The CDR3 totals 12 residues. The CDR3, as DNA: TGTGCCAGTGCGACCCACAATCAGCCCCAGCATTTT. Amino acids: CASATHNQPQHF.

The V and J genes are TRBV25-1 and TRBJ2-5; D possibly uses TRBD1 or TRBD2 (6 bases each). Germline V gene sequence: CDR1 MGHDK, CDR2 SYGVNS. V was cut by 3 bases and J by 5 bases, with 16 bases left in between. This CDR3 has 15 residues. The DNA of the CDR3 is TGTGCCAGCAGTGAGCCCAGGGGAGGTGGGGAGACCCAGTACTTC. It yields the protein CASSEPRGGGETQYF.

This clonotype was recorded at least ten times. CDR3 protein: CASSSRMRDEQFF. The CDR3 coding sequence is TGTGCCAGCAGTTCCCGGATGCGCGATGAGCAGTTCTTC. V and J are TRBV12-3 or TRBV12-4 and TRBJ2-1; D unresolved. The CDR3 has 13 residues. V lost 4 bases and J lost 8, with 12 bases in between.

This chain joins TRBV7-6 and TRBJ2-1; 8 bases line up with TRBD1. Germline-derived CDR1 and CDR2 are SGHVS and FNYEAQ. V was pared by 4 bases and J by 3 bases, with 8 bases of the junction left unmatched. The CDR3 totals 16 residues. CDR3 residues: CASSSPRGRIYNEQFF. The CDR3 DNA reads TGTGCCAGCAGCTCCCCCAGGGGGCGAATCTACAATGAGCAGTTCTTC.

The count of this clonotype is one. The CDR3 region is CASAGDTQYF. The CDR3 nucleotides are TGTGCCTCAGCGGGGGATACGCAGTATTTT. The chain has TRBV9 and TRBJ2-3; 7 nucleotides agree with TRBD2. CDR1 and CDR2 from the germline V gene are SGDLS and YYNGEE. Germline trimming cut 10 bases from V and 6 bases from J; bases unmatched to any gene: 2. The CDR3 totals 10 residues.

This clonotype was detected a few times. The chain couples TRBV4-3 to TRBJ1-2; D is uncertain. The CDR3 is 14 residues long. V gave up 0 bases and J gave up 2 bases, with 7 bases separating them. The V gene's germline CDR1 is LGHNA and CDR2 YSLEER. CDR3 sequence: CASSQERANYGYTF. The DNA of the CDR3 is TGCGCCAGCAGCCAAGAACGGGCCAACTATGGCTACACCTTC.

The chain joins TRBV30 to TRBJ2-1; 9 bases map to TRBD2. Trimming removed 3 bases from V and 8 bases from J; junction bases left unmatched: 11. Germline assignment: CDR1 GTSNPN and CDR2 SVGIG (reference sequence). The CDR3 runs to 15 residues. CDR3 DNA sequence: TGTGCCTGGAGGACGAGGCGGGAGGGAAGGTATGAGCAGTTCTTC. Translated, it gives CAWRTRREGRYEQFF.

The CDR3: CASSSTGIWTDTQYF. CDR3 bases: TGTGCCAGCAGCTCTACAGGGATATGGACAGATACGCAGTATTTT. This chain links TRBV5-6 with TRBJ2-3; possibly TRBD1 for D (6 bases). This CDR3 comprises 15 residues. Deletions cut 3 bases from V and 3 bases from J, with 14 bases between. Germline loops: CDR1 SGHDT, CDR2 YYEEEE. Combining the CDR3 with reference TRBV5-6 and TRBJ2-3 gives the whole variable domain DAGVTQSPTHLIKTRGQQVTLRCSPKSGHDTVSWYQQALGQGPQFIFQYYEEEERQRGNFPDRFSGHQFPNYSSELNVNALLLGDSALYLCASSSTGIWTDTQYFGPGTRLTVL.

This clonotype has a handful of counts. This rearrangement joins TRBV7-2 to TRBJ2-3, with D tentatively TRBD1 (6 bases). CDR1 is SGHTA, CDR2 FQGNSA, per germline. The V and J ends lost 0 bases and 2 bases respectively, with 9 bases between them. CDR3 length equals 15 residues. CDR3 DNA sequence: TGTGCCAGCAGCTTAGCTGGGGGCGACACAGATACGCAGTATTTT. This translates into CASSLAGGDTDTQYF.